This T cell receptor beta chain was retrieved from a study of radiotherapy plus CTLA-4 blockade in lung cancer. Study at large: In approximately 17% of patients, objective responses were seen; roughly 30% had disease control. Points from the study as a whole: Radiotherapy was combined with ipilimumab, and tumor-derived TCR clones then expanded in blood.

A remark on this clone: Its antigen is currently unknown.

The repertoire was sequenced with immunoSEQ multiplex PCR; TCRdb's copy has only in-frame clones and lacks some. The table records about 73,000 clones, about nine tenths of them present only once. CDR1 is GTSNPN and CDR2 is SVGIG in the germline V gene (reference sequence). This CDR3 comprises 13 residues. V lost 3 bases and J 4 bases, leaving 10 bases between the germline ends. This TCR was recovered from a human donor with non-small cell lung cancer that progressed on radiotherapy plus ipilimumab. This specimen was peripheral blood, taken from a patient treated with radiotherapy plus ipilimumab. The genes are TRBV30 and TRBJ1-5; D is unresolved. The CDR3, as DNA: TGTGCCTGGAGCGGACGATATAATCAGCCCCAGCATTTT. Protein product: CAWSGRYNQPQHF.